What follows are 6 T cell receptor beta chains derived from one specimen sequenced in a study of shared clonotypes between healthy human individuals. Data came from immunoSEQ multiplex PCR; TCRdb stores just in-frame clones and leaves some out. The table has around 2.1 million clones, 90% to 95% seen once. CD8 cells regarded as naive lacked CD45RO, were positively chosen for CCR7, and omitted terminally differentiated effector memory CD45RA+ cells. The sequenced sample consisted of naive CD8+ T cells from PBMCs. The receptors come from a young man in good health. Some clones in this sample may be carry-over from other donors' samples.

The V gene is TRBV5-1, the J gene TRBJ2-2; the D gene could be TRBD1 or TRBD2 (5 bases each). Trimming removed 0 bases from V and 7 bases from J, with 13 bases in between. The CDR3 sequence is 15 residues long. Germline assignment: CDR1 SGHRS and CDR2 YFSETQ. This CDR3 is CASSLDRTAGGELFF. CDR3 nucleotides: TGCGCCAGCAGCTTGGACAGGACCGCGGGCGGGGAGCTGTTTTTT.

The V call is TRBV27, the J call TRBJ2-7; D is possibly TRBD2 (5 bases). CDR1 is MNHEY and CDR2 is SMNVEV in the germline V gene (reference sequence). This CDR3 has 14 amino acids. The V and J ends lost 5 bases and 7 bases respectively, with 18 bases between them. CDR3 residues: CASSQPHRGWEQYF. The DNA for the CDR3 is TGTGCCAGCAGTCAGCCCCACCGGGGTTGGGAGCAGTACTTC.

This clone was seen a single time. The chain joins TRBV7-2 to TRBJ1-3; D is undetermined. With 5 bases removed from V and 7 bases from J, the gap between germline ends came to 15 bases. The CDR3 totals 14 residues. Germline values: CDR1 SGHTA, CDR2 FQGNSA. The CDR3 protein is CASSPLGRMNTIYF. CDR3 nucleotide sequence: TGTGCCAGCAGCCCCCTCGGAAGGATGAACACCATATATTTT.

The J gene is TRBJ2-3, the V gene TRBV7-7; 8 nucleotides align to TRBD2. J gave up 4 bases and V 5 bases, and 11 bases lay outside the gene matches. The CDR3 covers 16 residues. Germline values: CDR1 SSHAT, CDR2 FNYEAQ (reference sequence). CDR3 in amino acids: CASSGGAGAGSDTQYF. CDR3 coding DNA: TGTGCCAGCAGCGGAGGAGCGGGAGCAGGTTCAGATACGCAGTATTTT.

As DNA, the CDR3 is TGTGCCAGCAGTGAAGCGCCCGGTTTTCAGGAAGGGGGCTTATATCAGCCCCAGCATTTT. It codes for CASSEAPGFQEGGLYQPQHF. V is TRBV2 and J is TRBJ1-5; 7 bases fit TRBD1. The junction had 19 bases not matched to a gene; V was cut back by 0 bases and J by 5 bases. Germline lookup yields CDR1 SNHLY and CDR2 FYNNEI. This CDR3 contains 20 residues.

J is TRBJ2-4 and V is TRBV15; the D gene could be TRBD1 or TRBD2 (6 bases each). Germline loops: CDR1 LNHNV, CDR2 YYDKDF (reference sequence). The CDR3 totals 12 residues. Trimming pared 11 bases from V and 6 bases from J, leaving 14 bases between. The CDR3 is CAVRGGRNIQYF. For the CDR3, the DNA is TGTGCCGTCCGAGGGGGGAGAAACATTCAGTACTTC.